The clone carrying this T cell receptor (beta chain) occurred a few times. Its antigen remains unidentified. Trimming pared 3 bases from V and 16 bases from J, leaving 21 bases between. Germline V gene sequence: CDR1 KGHSH, CDR2 LQKENI. There are 14 residues in the CDR3. 5'RACE with constant-segment primers yielded barcoded, UMI-tagged TCR alpha and TCR beta cDNA libraries. Using its own MiXCR run on the 5' RACE reads, TCRdb lists one record per CDR3 protein. This sample has a few hundred thousand distinct CDR3 sequences, with less than 20% found just once. The data were taken from a study of T-cell memory formation after mild COVID-19. Study-wide results and limits: There were some responding clones in pre-infection memory, which suggested that cross-reactive memory had joined. The main location of contracting CD4+ clones was CM and EM, and that of contracting CD8+ clones was EMRA.

Material: PBMCs or a T cell subset sorted from them (not recorded which). This clonotype was obtained from a man younger than 30 who had mild COVID-19 (a few samples of this study predate the infection). Cell type and time point are not known. This chain uses TRBV18 with TRBJ1-4; no clear D. CDR3 loop: CASSPRPDAEVKFF. DNA of the CDR3: TGTGCCAGCTCACCGCGACCGGACGCAGAAGTTAAGTTTTTT.